These 9 T cell receptor beta chains share one sample of origin, sequenced in a study of spatial heterogeneity in lung cancer. A single record per CDR3 protein comes from TCRdb applying MiXCR to the 5' RACE reads. The table lists some 87,000 distinct CDR3 sequences, around 8.6% of them singletons. Described time point: sample taken at primary tumor resection. Without sorting, whole RNA was sequenced from tumor, nontumor lung or frozen PBMC. Sequencing used PBMCs, obtained at surgery. The receptors come from a male donor with early-stage non-small cell lung cancer.

In its sample, this clonotype was seen a few times. V usage is TRBV12-3 or TRBV12-4 and J usage is TRBJ2-4, with D perhaps being TRBD1 or TRBD2 (5 bases each). V was shortened by 2 bases and J by 9 bases, with 11 bases between the two germline ends. CDR3 length: 13 amino acids. DNA of the CDR3: TGTGCCAGCAGTTTAACCTTTGGGGGCATTCAGTACTTC. It specifies CASSLTFGGIQYF.

V usage is TRBV7-2 and J usage is TRBJ1-2; D might be TRBD1 (5 bases). The CDR3 runs 15 residues. Deletions cut 3 bases from V and 3 bases from J, with 14 bases between. The germline CDR1 and CDR2 sequences are SGHTA and FQGNSA. Here the CDR3 DNA reads TGTGCCAGCAGCTTCAGCGCAGGGATGGACTATGGCTACACCTTC. Protein: CASSFSAGMDYGYTF.

This clonotype has only a few counts. This sequence joins TRBV7-2 and TRBJ1-2; no clear D gene. The CDR3 totals 12 residues. Per the germline V gene, CDR1 is SGHTA and CDR2 is FQGNSA. Trimming pared 0 bases from V and 3 bases from J, leaving 2 bases between. The CDR3 loop is CASSLAYYGYTF. The CDR3 nucleotides are TGTGCCAGCAGCTTAGCCTACTATGGCTACACCTTC.

A few counts support this clonotype. The J gene is TRBJ2-2, the V gene TRBV7-9; D gene ambiguous. The ends were cut back, 1 base at V and 2 bases at J, with 14 bases in the middle. CDR3 length: 17 amino acids. Germline values: CDR1 SEHNR, CDR2 FQNEAQ (reference sequence). CDR3 nucleotide sequence: TGTGCCAGCAGCTTAGGAAGGACGGAGAGAAACACCGGGGAGCTGTTTTTT. Its protein product is CASSLGRTERNTGELFF.

This clonotype was observed a handful of times. This chain joins TRBV5-1 and TRBJ2-5; D remains unclear. Germline V gene lookup returns CDR1 SGHRS and CDR2 YFSETQ. V lost 3 bases and J 0 bases, leaving 6 bases between the germline ends. The CDR3 loop spans 13 amino acids. CDR3 sequence: CASSSAYQETQYF. The DNA of the CDR3 is TGCGCCAGCAGCTCAGCGTACCAAGAGACCCAGTACTTC.

V is TRBV5-1 and J is TRBJ2-5; D remains ambiguous. Germline CDR1 is SGHRS and CDR2 is YFSETQ. The CDR3 extends over 14 amino acids. V was cut by 2 bases and J by 5 bases, with 13 bases left in between. CDR3 DNA sequence: TGCGCCAGCAGCTTTGGGCGTAAGGTGGAGACCCAGTACTTC. It specifies CASSFGRKVETQYF.

The table lists this clonotype with a few counts. The chain couples TRBV5-4 to TRBJ2-3; 7 positions match TRBD1. Germline CDR1 is SGHNT and CDR2 is YYREEE (reference sequence). V was pared by 3 bases and J by 3 bases, with 7 bases of the junction left unmatched. This CDR3 has 15 residues. This CDR3 is CASSSQGTGTDTQYF. CDR3 sequence (DNA): TGTGCCAGCAGCTCACAGGGGACGGGGACAGATACGCAGTATTTT.

The sample holds many counts of this clonotype. The V gene is TRBV7-9, the J gene TRBJ1-5; D not certain. The CDR3 loop spans 12 amino acids. The germline gives CDR1 SEHNR, CDR2 FQNEAQ (reference sequence). The V end lost 5 bases, the J end lost 6 bases, and 8 bases lay between the germline ends. The DNA for the CDR3 is TGTGCCAGCAGCGTCCTACTTCAGCCCCAGCATTTT. Translation: CASSVLLQPQHF.

This clonotype has only a few counts. The rearrangement uses TRBV4-2 and TRBJ1-2, with a possible D match to TRBD1 (5 bases). CDR1 LGHNA and CDR2 YNFKEQ come from the germline V gene. The CDR3 totals 15 residues. Trimming took off 0 bases at V and 4 bases at J, with 12 bases between the two ends. CDR3 in DNA: TGTGCCAGCAGCCAAGACAGGGAAGTGTTCTATGGCTACACCTTC. This translates into CASSQDREVFYGYTF.